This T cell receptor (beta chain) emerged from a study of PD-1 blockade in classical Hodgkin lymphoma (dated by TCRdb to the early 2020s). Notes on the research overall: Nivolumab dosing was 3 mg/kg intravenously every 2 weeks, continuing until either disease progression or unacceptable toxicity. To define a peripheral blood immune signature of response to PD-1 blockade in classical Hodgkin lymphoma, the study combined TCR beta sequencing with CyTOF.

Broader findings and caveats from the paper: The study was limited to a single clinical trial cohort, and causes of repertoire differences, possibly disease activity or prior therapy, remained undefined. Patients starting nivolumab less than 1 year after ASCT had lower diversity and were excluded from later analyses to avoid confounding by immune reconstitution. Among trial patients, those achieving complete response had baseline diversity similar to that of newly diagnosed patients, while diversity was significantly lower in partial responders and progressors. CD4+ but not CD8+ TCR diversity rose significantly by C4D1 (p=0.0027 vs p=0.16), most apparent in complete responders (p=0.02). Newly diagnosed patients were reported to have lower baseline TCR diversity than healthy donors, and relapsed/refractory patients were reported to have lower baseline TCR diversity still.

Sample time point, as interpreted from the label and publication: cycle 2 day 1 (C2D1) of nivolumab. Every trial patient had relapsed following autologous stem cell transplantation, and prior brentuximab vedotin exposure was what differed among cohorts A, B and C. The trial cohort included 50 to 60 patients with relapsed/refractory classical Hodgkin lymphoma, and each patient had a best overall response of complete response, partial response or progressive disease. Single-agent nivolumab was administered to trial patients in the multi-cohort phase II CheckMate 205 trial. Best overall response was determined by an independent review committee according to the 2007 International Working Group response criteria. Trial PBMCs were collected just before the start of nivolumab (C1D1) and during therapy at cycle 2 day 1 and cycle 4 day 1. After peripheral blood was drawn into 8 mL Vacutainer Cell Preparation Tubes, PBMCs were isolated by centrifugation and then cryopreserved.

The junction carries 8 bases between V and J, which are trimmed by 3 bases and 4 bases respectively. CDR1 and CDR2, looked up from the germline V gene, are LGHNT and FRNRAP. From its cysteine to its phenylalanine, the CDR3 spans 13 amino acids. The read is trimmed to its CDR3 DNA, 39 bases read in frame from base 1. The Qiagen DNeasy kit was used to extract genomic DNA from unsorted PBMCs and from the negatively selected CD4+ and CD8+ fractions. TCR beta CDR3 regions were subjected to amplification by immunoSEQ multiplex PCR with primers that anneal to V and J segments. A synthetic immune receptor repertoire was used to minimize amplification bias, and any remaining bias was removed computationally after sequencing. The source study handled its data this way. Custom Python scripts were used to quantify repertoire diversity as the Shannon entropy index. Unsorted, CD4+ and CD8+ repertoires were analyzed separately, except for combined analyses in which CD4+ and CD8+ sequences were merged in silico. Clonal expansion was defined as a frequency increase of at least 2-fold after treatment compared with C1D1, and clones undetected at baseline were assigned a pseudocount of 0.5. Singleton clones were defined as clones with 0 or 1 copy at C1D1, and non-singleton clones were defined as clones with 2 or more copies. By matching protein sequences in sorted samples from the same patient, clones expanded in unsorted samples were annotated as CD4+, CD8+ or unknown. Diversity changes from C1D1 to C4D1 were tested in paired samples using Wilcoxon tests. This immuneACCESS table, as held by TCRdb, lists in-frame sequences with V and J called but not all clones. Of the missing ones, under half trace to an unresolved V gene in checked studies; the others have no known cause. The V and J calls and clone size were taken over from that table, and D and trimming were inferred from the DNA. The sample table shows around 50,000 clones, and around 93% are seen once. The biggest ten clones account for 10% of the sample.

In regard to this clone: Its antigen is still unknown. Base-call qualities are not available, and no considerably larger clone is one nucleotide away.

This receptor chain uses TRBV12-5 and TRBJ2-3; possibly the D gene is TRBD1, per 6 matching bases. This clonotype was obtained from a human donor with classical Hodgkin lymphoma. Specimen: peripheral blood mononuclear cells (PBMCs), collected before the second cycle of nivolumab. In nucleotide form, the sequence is TGTGCTAGTGGTTTTGGGGGCTCAGATACGCAGTATTTT. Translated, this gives CASGFGGSDTQYF.